What follows is one T cell receptor (beta chain) and its context. This sample is part of a study of blood T cell repertoires in COVID-19. Sequencing used immunoSEQ multiplex PCR; TCRdb keeps in-frame clones, though not all of them. The sample includes about 67,000 clones, 87% seen only once; the top ten take 15% to 20%. From germline, CDR1 is LGHNA and CDR2 YNFKEQ. The CDR3 spans 16 residues. Deletions cut 3 bases from V and 5 bases from J, with 20 bases between. Specimen: peripheral blood. This chain links TRBV4-2 with TRBJ2-7, with D perhaps matching TRBD1 (6 bases). The receptor was derived from a woman at least 80 years old with acute or convalescent COVID-19. CDR3 sequence (DNA): TGTGCCAGCAGCCAGACCAGGGGCCGCTTGCGCGACGAGCAGTACTTC. Translating it yields CASSQTRGRLRDEQYF.